The clone carrying this T cell receptor beta chain was seen a few times. Germline CDR1 MNHEY, CDR2 SMNVEV (reference sequence). V was clipped by 1 base and J by 2 bases; unmatched bases: 3. This CDR3 spans 15 amino acids. These data are taken from a study of blood T cell repertoires in COVID-19. Profiling relied on immunoSEQ multiplex PCR, and the TCRdb table lists in-frame clones only, not all of them. The sample has under 250,000 clones, approximately 86% seen once. Material for sequencing was peripheral blood. The receptor's source is a woman older than 75 with acute or convalescent COVID-19. This chain uses TRBV27 with TRBJ1-2; 8 nucleotides line up with TRBD1. Here the CDR3 reads CASSLLPGGNYGYTF. DNA of the CDR3: TGTGCCAGCAGTTTATTACCAGGGGGCAACTATGGCTACACCTTC.